The entry below gives a single T cell receptor (beta chain) sequence along with its context. The data stem from a study of blood T cell repertoires in COVID-19. At the level of the study: The origin of the acute and convalescent COVID-19 samples was the United States, Italy and Spain.

Here immunoSEQ multiplex PCR was the method, and the copy in TCRdb shows in-frame clones only, minus some. The sample consists of more than 85,000 clones, nearly 90% of them appearing once. Per the germline V gene, CDR1 is MNHEY and CDR2 is SMNVEV (reference sequence). This CDR3 contains 14 residues. Trimming pared 4 bases from V and 1 base from J, leaving 10 bases between. This receptor was taken from a woman of 80 years or more with acute or convalescent COVID-19. The chain recombines TRBV27 with TRBJ1-2, with TRBD1 as a possible D gene (6 bases). Sequenced input: peripheral blood. The chain's CDR3 is CASSWAGVNYGYTF. The CDR3 DNA reads as TGTGCCAGCAGTTGGGCAGGGGTTAACTATGGCTACACCTTC.